This TCR beta chain was sequenced for a study of shared clonotypes between healthy human individuals. This clone appeared a single time. The naive CD8 fraction comprised CD45RO-negative cells positively selected for CCR7 and excluded terminally differentiated effector memory CD45RA+ cells. V was shortened by 3 bases and J by 5 bases, with 19 bases between the two germline ends. The CDR3 runs to 16 residues. The germline CDR1 and CDR2 sequences are MNHEY and SMNVEV (reference sequence). Libraries were prepared by immunoSEQ multiplex PCR; TCRdb keeps only in-frame clonotypes and omits some of them. The sample includes around 2,100,000 clones, around 96% of them seen just once.

The TCR originated in a man aged 18 to 29 in good health. Input material: naive CD8+ T cells sorted from blood. The rearrangement joins TRBV27 to TRBJ1-1, with D tentatively TRBD1 (5 bases). The CDR3 reads CASSFTGGISRTEAFF. CDR3 DNA sequence: TGTGCCAGCAGTTTTACGGGGGGGATTTCGAGGACTGAAGCTTTCTTT.